This record covers a single T cell receptor beta chain. This CDR3 region has 16 residues. Germline CDR1 LNHNV, CDR2 YYDKDF (reference sequence). V gave up 8 bases and J gave up 0 bases; unmatched junction bases: 12. The data were obtained in a study of T cell changes during pregnancy in multiple sclerosis. TCRdb keeps only in-frame clones here, not all; method: immunoSEQ multiplex PCR. Of about 35,000 clones in the sample, around 90% were seen once. The clonotype was recovered from a female donor with multiple sclerosis, enrolled in a pregnancy study. The starting material was CD8+ T cells from peripheral blood mononuclear cells, obtained in the third trimester of pregnancy. The chain recombines TRBV15 with TRBJ1-1, with 7 positions matching TRBD1. Here the CDR3 DNA reads TGTGCCACCGCCACGGGACAGACCAATATGAACACTGAAGCTTTCTTT. It codes for CATATGQTNMNTEAFF.